The T cell receptor (beta chain) under discussion was sequenced for a study of a mutant IDH1 vaccine in newly diagnosed glioma. Time point indicated: week 35, safety follow-up. The investigators gave 300 ug of mutant IDH1 20-mer peptide in each vaccine dose, together with topical imiquimod. This table comes from immunoSEQ multiplex PCR, and its TCRdb copy is limited to in-frame clones, with some not included. Of about 46,000 clones listed, around 94% are singletons. As for this clone: Its antigen is not identified.

The CDR3 has 14 residues. Germline V gene data show CDR1 as SGHTA and CDR2 as FQGNSA. Trimming left V 5 bases short and J 1 base short, with 9 bases between. V and J are TRBV7-2 and TRBJ1-5; D is perhaps TRBD1 (6 bases). Specimen: PBMCs, collected from a glioma patient whose treatment included an IDH1 peptide vaccine. This receptor was obtained from a man aged 50 to 60 with glioma. The CDR3 sequence is CASSRGQSNQPQHF. In nucleotides, the CDR3 is TGTGCCAGCAGCCGAGGACAGAGCAATCAGCCCCAGCATTTT.